Below, one T cell receptor beta chain is given with its context. This clone was recorded a few times. Its antigen target is currently unknown. No much larger clone exists at a distance of one base, and base qualities are not known. Genomic DNA was isolated from the sorted cells so that the TCRbeta CDR3 region could be sequenced. The immunoSEQ Assay was used for sequencing of TCRbeta CDR3 regions. Entries here come from immuneACCESS through TCRdb and include only in-frame sequences with V and J called. Some clones fail to appear in such tables; in the studies checked, an unresolved V gene covers under half of the shortfall, and the cause of the remainder is unknown. This sample is represented by some 81,000 clones; 80% to 90% of them were singletons. Less than 2% of the sample rests with the top ten. The trial excluded patients who had a history of autoimmune disease or who were on systemic immunosuppression. In every dose cohort, peripheral blood was drawn for TCR sequencing at baseline, cycle 4 day 1, and cycle 7 day 1. The samples were taken from a phase I, first-in-human, multicenter, open-label dose-escalation trial of ivuxolimab. Adults with locally advanced or metastatic head and neck squamous cell, hepatocellular, melanoma or renal cell carcinoma were enrolled in the trial. Before TCR sequencing, CD4+ T cells and CD8+ T cells from peripheral blood were sorted into separate populations.

The data belong to a study of OX40 agonist ivuxolimab in advanced cancers. In terms of the full investigation: Ivuxolimab was a fully human IgG2 agonistic monoclonal antibody targeting the costimulatory receptor OX40 (CD134). The paper covers the monotherapy dose-escalation part of the phase I ivuxolimab trial, which included N of about 50 patients. Of the 50 or so patients in dose escalation, around 20 had hepatocellular carcinoma, some 15 had melanoma, 9 had renal cell carcinoma and 9 had head and neck cancer. Prior anti-PD-1, anti-PD-L1 or anti-CTLA-4 therapy was permitted, and about two fifths of dose-escalation patients had received checkpoint inhibitors. Peripheral TCRbeta sequencing was intended to test whether TCR sequence diversity was altered and clonal T-cell expansion was caused by ivuxolimab. Partial responses occurred in three dose-escalation patients, of whom one had hepatocellular carcinoma and two had cutaneous melanoma. Intravenous ivuxolimab was administered to patients every 2 weeks at six dose levels: 0.01, 0.1, 0.3, 1.5, 3 and 10 mg/kg. The dose-escalation cohort was about 87% male with a mean age of approximately 60 years, ranging from roughly 23 to 90. Study-wide conclusions, independent of this receptor: After ivuxolimab, more expanded clones were found on average in CD8+ T cells than in CD4+ T cells. The antigen specificity of the peripheral T cells that underwent clonal expansion was not determined. Low levels of normalized T-cell clonal expansion were also seen in some nonresponding patients. Clonal expansion of both CD4+ and CD8+ blood T cells was observed from baseline to week 6 at doses 0.1 to 3.0 mg/kg. In partial responders in the 0.1-3.0 mg/kg groups, normalized peripheral clonal expansion was found to be among the lowest, especially among CD8+ T cells.

From the cysteine up to the phenylalanine, the CDR3 has a length of 12 residues. Only CDR3 DNA is held: 36 bases, read in frame from base 1. V lost 5 bases and J lost 4 bases; the stretch between them is 11 bases long. Based on the germline V gene (reference sequence), the CDR1 and CDR2 sequences are GTSNPN and SVGIG. The V gene is TRBV30 and the J gene is TRBJ1-1; a tentative D match to TRBD1 spans 5 bases. Source: CD4+ or CD8+ T cells sorted from blood, taken in a trial of the OX40 agonist ivuxolimab. The TCR comes from an adult with an advanced solid tumor such as melanoma, head and neck, liver or kidney cancer. The sequenced DNA is TGTGCCTGGGTCAGGGAGGTCACTGAAGCTTTCTTT. Its product reads: CAWVREVTEAFF.